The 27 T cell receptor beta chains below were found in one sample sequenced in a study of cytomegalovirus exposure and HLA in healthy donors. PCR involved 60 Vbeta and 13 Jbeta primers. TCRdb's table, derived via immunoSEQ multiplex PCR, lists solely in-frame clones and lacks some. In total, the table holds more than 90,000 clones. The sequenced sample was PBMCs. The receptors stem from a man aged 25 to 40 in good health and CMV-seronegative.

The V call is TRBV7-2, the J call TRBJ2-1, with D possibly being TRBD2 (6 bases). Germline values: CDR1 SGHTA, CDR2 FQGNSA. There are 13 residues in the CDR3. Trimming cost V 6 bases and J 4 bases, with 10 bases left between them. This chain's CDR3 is CASRFGRYNEQFF. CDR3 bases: TGTGCCAGCAGGTTCGGGAGATACAATGAGCAGTTCTTC.

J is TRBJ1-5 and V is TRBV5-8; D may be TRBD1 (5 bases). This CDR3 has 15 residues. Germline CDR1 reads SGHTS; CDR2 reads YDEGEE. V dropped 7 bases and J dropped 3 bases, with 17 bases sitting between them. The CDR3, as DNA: TGTGCCAGCGCCGCGGGGGGGAGTCCCAATCAGCCCCAGCATTTT. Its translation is CASAAGGSPNQPQHF.

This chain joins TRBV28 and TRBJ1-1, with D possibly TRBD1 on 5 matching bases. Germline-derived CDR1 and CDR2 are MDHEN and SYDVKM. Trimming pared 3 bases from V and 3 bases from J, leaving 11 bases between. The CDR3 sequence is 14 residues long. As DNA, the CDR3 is TGTGCCAGCAGTTTTGGGGACTCATACACTGAAGCTTTCTTT. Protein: CASSFGDSYTEAFF.

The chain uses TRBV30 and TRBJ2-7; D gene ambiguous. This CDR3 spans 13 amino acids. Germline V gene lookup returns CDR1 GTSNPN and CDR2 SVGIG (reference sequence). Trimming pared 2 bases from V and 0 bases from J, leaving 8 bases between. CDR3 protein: CAWSRAPSYEQYF. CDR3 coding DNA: TGTGCCTGGAGTAGAGCGCCCTCCTACGAGCAGTACTTC.

For the CDR3, the DNA is TGTGCCAGCAGCGCGAGGGACAGCACCTACGAGCAGTACTTC. It yields the protein CASSARDSTYEQYF. The genes are TRBV9 and TRBJ2-7; TRBD1 matches at 7 bases. This CDR3 region has 14 residues. Germline CDR1 is SGDLS and CDR2 is YYNGEE. The trim removed 3 bases at V and 2 bases at J, leaving 5 bases unmatched. Full variable domain (missing parts from reference TRBV9 and TRBJ2-7): DSGVTQTPKHLITATGQRVTLRCSPRSGDLSVYWYQQSLDQGLQFLIQYYNGEERAKGNILERFSAQQFPDLHSELNLSSLELGDSALYFCASSARDSTYEQYFGPGTRLTVT.

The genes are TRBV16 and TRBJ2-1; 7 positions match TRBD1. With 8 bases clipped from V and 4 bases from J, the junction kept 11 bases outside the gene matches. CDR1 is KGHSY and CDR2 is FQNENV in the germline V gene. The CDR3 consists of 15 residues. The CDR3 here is CASCDMAQGYNEQFF. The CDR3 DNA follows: TGTGCCAGCTGCGACATGGCACAGGGGTACAATGAGCAGTTCTTC. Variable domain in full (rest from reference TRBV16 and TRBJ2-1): GEEVAQTPKHLVRGEGQKAKLYCAPIKGHSYVFWYQQVLKNEFKFLISFQNENVFDETGMPKERFSAKCLPNSPCSLEIQATKLEDSAVYFCASCDMAQGYNEQFFGPGTRLTVL.

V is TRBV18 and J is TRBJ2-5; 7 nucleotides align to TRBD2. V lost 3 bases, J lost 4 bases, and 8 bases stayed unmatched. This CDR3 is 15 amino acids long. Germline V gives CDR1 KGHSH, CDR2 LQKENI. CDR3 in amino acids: CASSPSGAPRETQYF. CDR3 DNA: TGTGCCAGCTCACCGAGCGGGGCGCCGAGAGAGACCCAGTACTTC. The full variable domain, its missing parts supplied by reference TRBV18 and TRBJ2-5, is NAGVMQNPRHLVRRRGQEARLRCSPMKGHSHVYWYRQLPEEGLKFMVYLQKENIIDESGMPKERFSAEFPKEGPSILRIQQVVRGDSAAYFCASSPSGAPRETQYFGPGTRLLVL.

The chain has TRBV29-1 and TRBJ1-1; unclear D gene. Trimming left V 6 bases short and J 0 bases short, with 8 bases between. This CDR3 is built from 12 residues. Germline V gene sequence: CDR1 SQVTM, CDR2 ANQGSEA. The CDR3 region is CSVADMNTEAFF. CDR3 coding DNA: TGCAGCGTGGCCGACATGAACACTGAAGCTTTCTTT.

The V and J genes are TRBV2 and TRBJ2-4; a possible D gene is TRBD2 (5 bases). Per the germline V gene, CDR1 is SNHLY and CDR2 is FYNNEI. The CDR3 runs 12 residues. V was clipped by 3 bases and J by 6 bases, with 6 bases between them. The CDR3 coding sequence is TGTGCCAGCAGTGACCGGGGAAACATTCAGTACTTC. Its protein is CASSDRGNIQYF. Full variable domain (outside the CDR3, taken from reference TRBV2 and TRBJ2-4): EPEVTQTPSHQVTQMGQEVILRCVPISNHLYFYWYRQILGQKVEFLVSFYNNEISEKSEIFDDQFSVERPDGSNFTLKIRSTKLEDSAMYFCASSDRGNIQYFGAGTRLSVL.

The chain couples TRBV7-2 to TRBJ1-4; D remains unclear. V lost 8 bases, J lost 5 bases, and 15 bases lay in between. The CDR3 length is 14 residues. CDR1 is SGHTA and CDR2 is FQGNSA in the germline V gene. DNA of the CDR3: TGTGCCAGCCGGAGGGCGGAAAGAAATGAAAAACTGTTTTTT. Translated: CASRRAERNEKLFF. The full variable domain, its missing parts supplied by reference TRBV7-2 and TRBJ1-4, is GAGVSQSPSNKVTEKGKDVELRCDPISGHTALYWYRQSLGQGLEFLIYFQGNSAPDKSGLPSDRFSAERTGGSVSTLTIQRTQQEDSAVYLCASRRAERNEKLFFGSGTQLSVL.

The CDR3 sequence: CASSLKGAQGTDTQYF. DNA of the CDR3: TGTGCCAGCAGTTTAAAGGGGGCACAAGGCACAGATACGCAGTATTTT. The V and J genes are TRBV6-5 and TRBJ2-3, with 7 bases matching TRBD1. The germline CDR1 and CDR2 sequences are MNHEY and SVGAGI. The ends lost 4 bases at V and 1 base at J; junction bases unmatched: 8. This CDR3 comprises 16 residues.

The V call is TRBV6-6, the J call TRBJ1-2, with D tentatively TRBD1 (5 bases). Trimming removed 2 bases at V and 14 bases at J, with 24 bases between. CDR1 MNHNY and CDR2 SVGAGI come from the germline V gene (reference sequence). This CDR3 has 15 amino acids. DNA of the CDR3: TGTGCCAGCAGTTACGATTCTCAGGCAGCCCCATCAGGGACCTTC. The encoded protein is CASSYDSQAAPSGTF.

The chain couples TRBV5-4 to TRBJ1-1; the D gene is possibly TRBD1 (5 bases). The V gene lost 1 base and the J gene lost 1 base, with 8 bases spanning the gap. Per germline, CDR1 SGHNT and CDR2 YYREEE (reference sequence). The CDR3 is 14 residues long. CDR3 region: CASSLIGANTEAFF. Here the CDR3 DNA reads TGTGCCAGCAGCTTGATAGGGGCGAACACTGAAGCTTTCTTT.

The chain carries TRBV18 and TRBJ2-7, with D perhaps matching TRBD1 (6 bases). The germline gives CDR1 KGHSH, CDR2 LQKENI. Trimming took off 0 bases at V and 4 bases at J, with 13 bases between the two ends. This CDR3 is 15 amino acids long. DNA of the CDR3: TGTGCCAGCTCACCACCCGACCGGGACATTTACGAGCAGTACTTC. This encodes CASSPPDRDIYEQYF. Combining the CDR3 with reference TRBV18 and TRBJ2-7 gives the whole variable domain NAGVMQNPRHLVRRRGQEARLRCSPMKGHSHVYWYRQLPEEGLKFMVYLQKENIIDESGMPKERFSAEFPKEGPSILRIQQVVRGDSAAYFCASSPPDRDIYEQYFGPGTRLTVT.

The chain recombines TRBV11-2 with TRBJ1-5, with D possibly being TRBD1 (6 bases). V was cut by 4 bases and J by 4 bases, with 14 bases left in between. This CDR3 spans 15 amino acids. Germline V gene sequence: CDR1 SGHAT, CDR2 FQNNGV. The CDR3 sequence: CASSSGQRYNQPQHF. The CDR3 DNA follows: TGTGCCAGCAGCTCCGGACAGCGATATAATCAGCCCCAGCATTTT.

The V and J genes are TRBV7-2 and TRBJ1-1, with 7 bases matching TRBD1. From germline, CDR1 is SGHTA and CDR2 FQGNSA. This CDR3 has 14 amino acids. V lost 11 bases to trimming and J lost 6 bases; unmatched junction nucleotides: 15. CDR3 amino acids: CASNRGRYSPEAFF. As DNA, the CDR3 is TGTGCCTCAAACAGGGGACGCTACTCACCTGAAGCTTTCTTT.

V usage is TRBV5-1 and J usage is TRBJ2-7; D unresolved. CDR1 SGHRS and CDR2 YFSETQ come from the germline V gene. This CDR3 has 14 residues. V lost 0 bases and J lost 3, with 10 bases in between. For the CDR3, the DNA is TGCGCCAGCAGCTTGGCCAGACAATACTACGAGCAGTACTTC. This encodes CASSLARQYYEQYF.

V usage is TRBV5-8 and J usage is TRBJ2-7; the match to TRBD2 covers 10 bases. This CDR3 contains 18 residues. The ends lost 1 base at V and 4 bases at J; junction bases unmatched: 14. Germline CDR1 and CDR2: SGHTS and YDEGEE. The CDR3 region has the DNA TGTGCCAGCAGCTTGCAGGGCTTTATTAGCGGGGGGCTATACGAGCAGTACTTC. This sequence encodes CASSLQGFISGGLYEQYF.

CDR3 sequence reads: CASSPSRGTDTQYF. CDR3 DNA: TGTGCCAGCAGCCCCTCCCGGGGCACAGATACGCAGTATTTT. This chain joins TRBV7-9 and TRBJ2-3, with D unclear. Trimming removed 5 bases from V and 1 base from J, with 10 bases in between. CDR1 and CDR2 (germline): SEHNR, FQNEAQ (reference sequence). The CDR3 has 14 amino acids.

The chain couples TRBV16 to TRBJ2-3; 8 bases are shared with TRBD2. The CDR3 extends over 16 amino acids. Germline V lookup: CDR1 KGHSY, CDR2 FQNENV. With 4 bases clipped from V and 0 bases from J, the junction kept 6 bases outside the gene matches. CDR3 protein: CASSLAGTYSTDTQYF. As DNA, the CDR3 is TGTGCCAGCAGCCTAGCGGGGACTTATAGCACAGATACGCAGTATTTT.

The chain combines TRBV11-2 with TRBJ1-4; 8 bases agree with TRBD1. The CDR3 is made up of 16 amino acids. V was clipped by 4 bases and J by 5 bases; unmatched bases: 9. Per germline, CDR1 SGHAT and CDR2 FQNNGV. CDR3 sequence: CASSSTTGGRNEKLFF. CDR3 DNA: TGTGCCAGCAGCTCGACCACAGGGGGTAGGAATGAAAAACTGTTTTTT. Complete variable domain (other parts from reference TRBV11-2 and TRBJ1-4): EAGVAQSPRYKIIEKRQSVAFWCNPISGHATLYWYQQILGQGPKLLIQFQNNGVVDDSQLPKDRFSAERLKGVDSTLKIQPAKLEDSAVYLCASSSTTGGRNEKLFFGSGTQLSVL.

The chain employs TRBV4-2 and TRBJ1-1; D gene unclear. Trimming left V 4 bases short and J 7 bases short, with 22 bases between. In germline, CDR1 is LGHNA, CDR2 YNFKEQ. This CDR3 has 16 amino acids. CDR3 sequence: CASSPLFTDGSIEAFF. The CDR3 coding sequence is TGTGCCAGCAGCCCCCTTTTTACAGACGGCTCCATTGAAGCTTTCTTT.

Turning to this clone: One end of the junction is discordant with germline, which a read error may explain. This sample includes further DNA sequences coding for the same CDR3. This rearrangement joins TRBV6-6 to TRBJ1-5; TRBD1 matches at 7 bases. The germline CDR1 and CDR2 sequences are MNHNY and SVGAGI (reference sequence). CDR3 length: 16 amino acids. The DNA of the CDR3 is TGTGCCAGCACCCTTCGGGGACAGCTTAGCAATCAGCCCCAACATTTT. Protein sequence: CASTLRGQLSNQPQHF.

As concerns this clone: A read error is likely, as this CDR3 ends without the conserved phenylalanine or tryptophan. CDR3 nucleotides: TGTGCCAGCAGTCCAGTGAACAGGGGGCGGTTAATAGAATATAATTCACCCCTCCACCTT. It encodes CASSPVNRGRLIEYNSPLHL. The rearrangement uses TRBV27 and TRBJ1-6; 9 bases are a match to TRBD1. With V trimmed by 5 bases and J by 4 bases, 18 bases remained unmatched. The CDR3 has 20 residues. Germline loops: CDR1 MNHEY, CDR2 SMNVEV (reference sequence).

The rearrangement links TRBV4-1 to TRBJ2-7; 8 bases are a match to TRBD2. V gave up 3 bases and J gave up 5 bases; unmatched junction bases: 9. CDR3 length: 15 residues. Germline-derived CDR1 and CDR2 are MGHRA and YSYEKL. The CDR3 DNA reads TGCGCCAGCAGCCAGTCCCCCCGGGGGGGTAACGAGCAGTACTTC. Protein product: CASSQSPRGGNEQYF.

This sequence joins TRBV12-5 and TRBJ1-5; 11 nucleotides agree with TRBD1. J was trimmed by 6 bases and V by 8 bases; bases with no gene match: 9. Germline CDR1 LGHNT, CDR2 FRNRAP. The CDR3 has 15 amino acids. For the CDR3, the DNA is TGTGCTAGTAGCCCCTCCGGGACAGGGGGTCAGCCCCAGCATTTT. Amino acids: CASSPSGTGGQPQHF.

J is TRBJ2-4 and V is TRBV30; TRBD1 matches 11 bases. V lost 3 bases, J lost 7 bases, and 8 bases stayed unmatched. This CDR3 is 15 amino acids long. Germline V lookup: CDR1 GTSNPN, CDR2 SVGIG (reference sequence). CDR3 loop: CAWSLGTGGINIQYF. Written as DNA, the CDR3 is TGTGCCTGGAGCTTGGGGACAGGGGGGATTAACATTCAGTACTTC. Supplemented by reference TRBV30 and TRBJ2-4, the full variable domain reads SQTIHQWPATLVQPVGSPLSLECTVEGTSNPNLYWYRQAAGRGLQLLFYSVGIGQISSEVPQNLSASRPQDRQFILSSKKLLLSDSGFYLCAWSLGTGGINIQYFGAGTRLSVL.